The 25 T cell receptor beta chains given below trace back to one sample, sequenced in a study of T cell changes during pregnancy in multiple sclerosis. Sequencing was performed with immunoSEQ multiplex PCR; in TCRdb, only in-frame clones are kept and a portion is missing. The data contain tens of thousands of clones, about 89% of them singletons. The source material was CD4+ T cells from peripheral blood mononuclear cells, sampled in the third trimester of pregnancy. Receptors originate from a female donor in good health, enrolled as a control in a pregnancy study.

J is TRBJ1-2 and V is TRBV29-1, with 10 bases that match TRBD1. V was clipped by 2 bases and J by 8 bases; unmatched bases: 8. CDR1 and CDR2 from the germline V gene are SQVTM and ANQGSEA. The CDR3 sequence is 14 residues long. The DNA of the CDR3 is TGCAGCGTTGAAATAAGGACAGGGGGGGGCGGCTACACCTTC. Translating it yields CSVEIRTGGGGYTF. Full variable domain (outside the CDR3, taken from reference TRBV29-1 and TRBJ1-2): SAVISQKPSRDICQRGTSLTIQCQVDSQVTMMFWYRQQPGQSLTLIATANQGSEATYESGFVIDKFPISRPNLTFSTLTVSNMSPEDSSIYLCSVEIRTGGGGYTFGSGTRLTVV.

In DNA form, the CDR3 reads TGTGCCAGCTCACCTCCCGGGACTAGCGGTTACAATGAGCAGTTCTTC. As protein: CASSPPGTSGYNEQFF. The chain joins TRBV18 to TRBJ2-1, with TRBD2 matching over 11 bases. The CDR3 is made up of 16 amino acids. V was pared by 3 bases and J by 4 bases, with 5 bases of the junction left unmatched. The germline CDR1 and CDR2 sequences are KGHSH and LQKENI.

The chain combines TRBV7-8 with TRBJ2-1, with a weak D call TRBD2 (5 bases). CDR3 length: 12 residues. V lost 4 bases to trimming and J lost 9 bases, with 10 bases between them. Germline-derived CDR1 and CDR2 are SGHVS and FQNEAQ. The CDR3 loop reads CASSSLRGEQFF. Written as DNA, the CDR3 is TGTGCCAGCAGCTCCCTACGGGGTGAGCAGTTCTTC.

J is TRBJ1-5 and V is TRBV27, with D possibly TRBD1 on 5 matching bases. This CDR3 is built from 16 residues. The V end was cut by 0 bases, the J end by 3 bases, with 12 bases between. Germline values: CDR1 MNHEY, CDR2 SMNVEV (reference sequence). Here the CDR3 DNA reads TGTGCCAGCAGTTTATCCCGGCCAGGGAACAATCAGCCCCAGCATTTT. The encoded protein is CASSLSRPGNNQPQHF.

The chain couples TRBV5-4 to TRBJ2-1; 9 bases are a match to TRBD2. Germline CDR1 SGHNT, CDR2 YYREEE (reference sequence). Unmatched junction bases numbered 10, after V lost 2 bases and J lost 7 bases. The CDR3 has 16 amino acids. CDR3 nucleotides: TGTGCCAGCAGCTTACCCCCGGGACTAGCCGTGAATGAGCAGTTCTTC. This gives the protein CASSLPPGLAVNEQFF.

J is TRBJ1-5 and V is TRBV28, with D perhaps matching TRBD1 (5 bases). CDR3 length: 20 amino acids. V was shortened by 6 bases and J by 2 bases, with 29 bases between the two germline ends. CDR1 MDHEN and CDR2 SYDVKM come from the germline V gene. The CDR3 DNA is TGTGCCAGCAGGAATACTGAGGGACCGATGACATGGGAGGGCAATCAGCCCCAGCATTTT. It encodes CASRNTEGPMTWEGNQPQHF.

This chain joins TRBV25-1 and TRBJ1-4; D perhaps matches TRBD1 (6 bases). V shed 3 bases and J shed 7 bases, with 15 bases lying between them. Germline V CDR1 and CDR2: MGHDK, SYGVNS. The length of the CDR3 is 15 residues. CDR3: CASSDPGTPGEKLFF. The CDR3 coding sequence is TGTGCCAGCAGTGATCCCGGGACACCAGGTGAAAAACTGTTTTTT.

The chain carries TRBV7-9 and TRBJ2-3; 13 positions agree with TRBD2. V trimming: 2 bases; J trimming: 6 bases; junction bases outside the gene matches: 2. The CDR3 is 15 residues long. Germline lookup yields CDR1 SEHNR and CDR2 FQNEAQ (reference sequence). The CDR3 here is CASSLTSGGADTQYF. The CDR3 nucleotides read TGTGCCAGCAGCTTAACTAGCGGGGGGGCTGATACGCAGTATTTT.

This chain uses TRBV11-2 with TRBJ2-7; 7 positions agree with TRBD1. CDR3 length equals 13 residues. The germline V gene encodes CDR1 SGHAT and CDR2 FQNNGV. V shed 3 bases and J 5 bases; nucleotides not matched to a gene: 4. Written as DNA, the CDR3 is TGTGCCAGCAGCTTCTTAGGGGGCAACGAGCAGTACTTC. This gives the protein CASSFLGGNEQYF.

The J gene is TRBJ1-5, the V gene TRBV30; D possibly corresponds to TRBD1 (6 bases). CDR1 GTSNPN and CDR2 SVGIG come from the germline V gene (reference sequence). Trimming removed 0 bases at V and 3 bases at J, with 9 bases between. The CDR3 contains 14 residues. CDR3 in amino acids: CAWSVRGHNQPQHF. CDR3 DNA sequence: TGTGCCTGGAGTGTGCGGGGGCACAATCAGCCCCAGCATTTT.

This clone was observed a handful of times. This rearrangement joins TRBV7-9 to TRBJ1-2; 7 positions agree with TRBD1. The V segment lost 4 bases and the J segment 3 bases; nucleotides outside the gene matches: 5. This CDR3 contains 14 residues. Germline V CDR1 and CDR2: SEHNR, FQNEAQ (reference sequence). CDR3 coding DNA: TGTGCCAGCAGCTCTCCGGGACAGTACTATGGCTACACCTTC. Protein sequence: CASSSPGQYYGYTF.

Remarks on this clone: Other DNA sequences in this sample translate to the same CDR3. This rearrangement joins TRBV6-5 to TRBJ1-3; D remains unclear. Germline CDR1 MNHEY, CDR2 SVGAGI. CDR3 size: 14 residues. V dropped 6 bases and J dropped 3 bases, with 12 bases sitting between them. The chain's CDR3 is CASRRDFDGNTIYF. The CDR3 coding sequence is TGTGCCAGCAGACGTGACTTTGATGGAAACACCATATATTTT.

The V and J genes are TRBV2 and TRBJ2-5; 8 nucleotides agree with TRBD1. The end of the DNA fits TRBJ2-7 better, so the J call may be wrong. The V gene's germline CDR1 is SNHLY and CDR2 FYNNEI. This CDR3 comprises 14 residues. CDR3 amino acids: CASRESGQANEQYF. DNA of the CDR3: TGTGCCAGCAGGGAATCGGGACAGGCAAACGAGCAGTACTTC.

This clone appeared once. The chain uses TRBV2 and TRBJ1-4, with unresolved D. The CDR3 is made up of 13 amino acids. The V gene's germline CDR1 is SNHLY and CDR2 FYNNEI. With 6 bases removed from V and 6 bases from J, the gap between germline ends came to 11 bases. CDR3 sequence: CASSRDADEKLFF. The CDR3 coding sequence is TGTGCCAGCAGCCGGGATGCAGATGAAAAACTGTTTTTT.

The chain carries TRBV7-2 and TRBJ1-2, with 7 positions matching TRBD1. CDR1 is SGHTA, CDR2 FQGNSA, per germline. The CDR3 runs 13 residues. With V trimmed by 5 bases and J by 7 bases, 7 bases remained unmatched. Written as DNA, the CDR3 is TGTGCCAGCAGCATAGGACAGGTCGCTGGCTACACCTTC. It codes for CASSIGQVAGYTF.

J is TRBJ2-1 and V is TRBV20-1; 10 nucleotides match TRBD2. CDR1 is DFQATT and CDR2 is SNEGSKA in the germline V gene (reference sequence). There are 11 residues in the CDR3. V dropped 3 bases and J dropped 13; count of bases not matched to a gene: 3. As DNA, the CDR3 is TGCAGTGCTAGCGGACTAGCGGCTCAGTTCTTC. It is translated as CSASGLAAQFF.

J is TRBJ2-1 and V is TRBV11-2; tentative D call: TRBD2 (6 bases). This CDR3 is 14 amino acids long. Trimming pared 0 bases from V and 10 bases from J, leaving 13 bases between. CDR1 SGHAT and CDR2 FQNNGV come from the germline V gene. CDR3 in DNA: TGTGCCAGCAGCTTAGATATAAACCGGGGGGAGCAGTTCTTC. Translated: CASSLDINRGEQFF.

The chain uses TRBV11-3 and TRBJ2-2; 8 bases line up with TRBD1. J gave up 2 bases and V 5 bases, and 4 bases lay outside the gene matches. The germline CDR1 and CDR2 sequences are SGHNT and YENEEA. The CDR3 covers 15 residues. Here the CDR3 DNA reads TGTGCCAGCAGCATAGGGACAGGAAACACCGGGGAGCTGTTTTTT. Residues: CASSIGTGNTGELFF.

This clone turned up a few times. V gene TRBV5-1 combines with J gene TRBJ2-5, with a weak D call TRBD2 (6 bases). CDR3 length: 17 amino acids. The V and J ends lost 7 bases and 4 bases respectively, with 26 bases between them. Germline CDR1 is SGHRS and CDR2 is YFSETQ. The CDR3 loop is CASSPDTSRGWVETQYF. In nucleotides, the CDR3 is TGCGCCAGCTCCCCGGACACTAGCCGGGGATGGGTAGAGACCCAGTACTTC. The entire variable domain, with the rest obtained from reference TRBV5-1 and TRBJ2-5, is as follows: KAGVTQTPRYLIKTRGQQVTLSCSPISGHRSVSWYQQTPGQGLQFLFEYFSETQRNKGNFPGRFSGRQFSNSRSEMNVSTLELGDSALYLCASSPDTSRGWVETQYFGPGTRLLVL.

The CDR3 protein is CASSKAERVGSYNEQFF. In DNA form, the CDR3 reads TGTGCCAGCAGCAAAGCCGAACGGGTGGGGAGTTACAATGAGCAGTTCTTC. The genes are TRBV21-1 and TRBJ2-1; the tabulated D call, TRBD2, remains unverified against the DNA. TRBV21-1 is termed a pseudogene. The CDR3 runs to 17 residues.

The CDR3 spells CASTLAAQETQYF. The CDR3 coding sequence is TGTGCCAGCACGTTAGCGGCCCAAGAGACCCAGTACTTC. The V and J genes are TRBV18 and TRBJ2-5; a weak D match, TRBD2 (6 bases). Per the germline V gene, CDR1 is KGHSH and CDR2 is LQKENI. V lost 8 bases, J lost 1 base, and 11 bases lay in between. The CDR3 is made up of 13 amino acids.

The J gene is TRBJ2-3, the V gene TRBV6-1; 13 bases match TRBD2. The CDR3 covers 14 residues. Germline V gives CDR1 MNHNS, CDR2 SASEGT. The junction had 2 bases not matched to a gene; V was cut back by 11 bases and J by 0 bases. The CDR3 sequence is CAGTSGASTDTQYF. CDR3 nucleotide sequence: TGTGCCGGGACTAGCGGGGCTAGCACAGATACGCAGTATTTT.

The chain recombines TRBV7-9 with TRBJ2-1; possibly TRBD2 for D (6 bases). The CDR3 length is 17 residues. Trimming took 1 base from V and 7 from J, leaving 20 bases between them. CDR1 is SEHNR and CDR2 is FQNEAQ in the germline V gene (reference sequence). CDR3 bases: TGTGCCAGCAGCTTAGATGTAGGCGGGGCGAATCTGAATGAGCAGTTCTTC. It is translated as CASSLDVGGANLNEQFF.

The V call is TRBV5-6, the J call TRBJ1-2, with 10 bases that match TRBD1. The germline gives CDR1 SGHDT, CDR2 YYEEEE. V shed 4 bases and J 8 bases; nucleotides not matched to a gene: 14. This CDR3 region has 16 residues. The CDR3 region is CASSHRPGQGSIGYTF. The CDR3 region has the DNA TGTGCCAGCAGCCATCGGCCGGGACAGGGGTCCATAGGCTACACCTTC. The whole variable domain, remainder taken from reference TRBV5-6 and TRBJ1-2, is DAGVTQSPTHLIKTRGQQVTLRCSPKSGHDTVSWYQQALGQGPQFIFQYYEEEERQRGNFPDRFSGHQFPNYSSELNVNALLLGDSALYLCASSHRPGQGSIGYTFGSGTRLTVV.

This chain connects TRBV5-1 to TRBJ1-3; 7 bases match TRBD1. Trimming took 4 bases from V and 0 from J; bases not matched to a gene: 7. The germline V gene has CDR1 SGHRS and CDR2 YFSETQ. This CDR3 has 16 residues. CDR3 coding DNA: TGCGCCAGCAGCGTAGGGGGACAGCACTCTGGAAACACCATATATTTT. It translates to CASSVGGQHSGNTIYF.